These T cell receptor beta chains were read from a single sample in a study of cytomegalovirus exposure and HLA in healthy donors. Libraries were prepared by immunoSEQ multiplex PCR; TCRdb keeps only in-frame clonotypes and omits some of them. In the table there are about 200,000 clones, 75% to 85% of which are singletons. Sequenced material: PBMCs. The receptors shown here come from a girl under 18 in good health and CMV-seropositive. CDR3s include the opening cysteine and the closing phenylalanine or tryptophan. A clone size is listed for some rows: how often the clone was seen (once, few, many), or a class if it is expanded.

clone_size	v_call	cdr3_aa
.	TRBV19	CASSITPPGVGNQPQHF
.	TRBV27	CASSPPAGLKSSYEQYF
.	TRBV5-1	CASSFAGRLNTGELFF
.	TRBV5-6	CASSYRQGGVLNTEAFF
.	TRBV7-2	CASSLVPGGGGTEAFF
few	TRBV4-3	CASSQVTYRNTEAFF
.	TRBV6-5	CASSYSGGSSGNTIYF
.	TRBV19	CASSTGQGWETQYF
.	TRBV18	CASSPGTSGGAGYEQYF
.	TRBV21-1	CASSKRGYQPQHF
.	TRBV5-4	CASSLEDYEQYF
.	TRBV7-8	CASSISSGVYEQYF
.	TRBV2	CASLTEPQGINYGYTF
.	TRBV5-4	CASSRLGLAGGRETQYF
.	TRBV27	CASSFGTGPYEQYF
.	TRBV2	CATRTGPLSTDTQYF
.	TRBV27	CASSLRGGSYTF